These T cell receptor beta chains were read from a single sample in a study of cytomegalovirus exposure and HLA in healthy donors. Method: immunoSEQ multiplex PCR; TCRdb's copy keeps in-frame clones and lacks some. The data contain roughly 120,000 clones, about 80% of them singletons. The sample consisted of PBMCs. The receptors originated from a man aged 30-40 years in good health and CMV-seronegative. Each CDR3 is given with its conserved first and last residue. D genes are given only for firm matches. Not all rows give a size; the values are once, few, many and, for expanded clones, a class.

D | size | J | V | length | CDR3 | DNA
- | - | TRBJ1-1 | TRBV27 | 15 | CASSSYHRVLAEAFF | TGTGCCAGCAGTTCCTATCACAGGGTTTTGGCTGAAGCTTTCTTT
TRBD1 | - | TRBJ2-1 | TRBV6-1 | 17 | CASSEGTGGPPRDEQFF | TGTGCCAGCAGTGAAGGGACAGGGGGCCCCCCCCGGGATGAGCAGTTCTTC
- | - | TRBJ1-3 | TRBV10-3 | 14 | CAISVQISGNTIYF | TGTGCCATCAGTGTGCAGATCTCTGGAAACACCATATATTTT
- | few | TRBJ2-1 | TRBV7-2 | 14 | CASSLQGSPNEQFF | TGTGCCAGCAGCTTACAGGGATCCCCAAATGAGCAGTTCTTC
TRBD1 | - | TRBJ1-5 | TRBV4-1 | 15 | CASSRTTGVTQPQHF | TGCGCCAGCAGCCGTACGACAGGGGTTACTCAGCCCCAGCATTTT
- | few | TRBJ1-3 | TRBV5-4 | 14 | CASSLGGTGNTIYF | TGTGCCAGCAGCTTAGGGGGAACTGGAAACACCATATATTTT
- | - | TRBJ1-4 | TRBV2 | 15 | CASSREAAGNEKLFF | TGTGCCAGCAGTAGAGAGGCCGCCGGGAATGAAAAACTGTTTTTT
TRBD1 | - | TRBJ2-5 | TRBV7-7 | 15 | CASSLEIGDSGTQYF | TGTGCTAGCAGCTTAGAGATAGGGGACAGTGGGACCCAGTACTTC
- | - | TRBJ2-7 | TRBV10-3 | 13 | CAISVGEPGEQYF | TGTGCCATCAGTGTGGGCGAACCGGGGGAGCAGTACTTC
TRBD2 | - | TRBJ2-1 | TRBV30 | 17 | CAWSVRGVREWSNEQFF | TGTGCCTGGAGTGTACGAGGGGTGCGGGAGTGGTCGAATGAGCAGTTCTTC
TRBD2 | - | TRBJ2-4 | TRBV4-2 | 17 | CASSRPAGESYENIQYF | TGTGCCAGCAGTCGACCAGCGGGAGAGAGTTACGAAAACATTCAGTACTTC
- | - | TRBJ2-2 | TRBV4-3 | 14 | CASSQETGKGELFF | TGCGCCAGCAGCCAAGAAACAGGGAAAGGGGAGCTGTTTTTT
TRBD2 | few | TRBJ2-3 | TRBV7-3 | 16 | CASSLNGGGPTDTQYF | TGTGCCAGCAGCTTGAATGGGGGAGGGCCGACAGATACGCAGTATTTT
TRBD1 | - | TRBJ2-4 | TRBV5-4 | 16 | CASSTRGQDDKNIQYF | TGTGCCAGCAGCACACGGGGACAGGACGACAAAAACATTCAGTACTTC
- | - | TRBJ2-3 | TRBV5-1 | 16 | CASSARTGGATDTQYF | TGCGCCAGCAGCGCACGGACAGGAGGGGCAACCGATACGCAGTATTTT
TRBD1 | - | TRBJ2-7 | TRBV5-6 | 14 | CASSWTGLPYEQYF | TGTGCCAGCAGCTGGACAGGTCTTCCCTACGAGCAGTACTTC
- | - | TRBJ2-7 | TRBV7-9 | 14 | CASSLAGDLGEQYF | TGTGCCAGCAGCTTAGCAGGGGATCTCGGCGAGCAGTACTTC
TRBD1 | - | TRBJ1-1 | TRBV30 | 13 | CAWGTGVNTEAFF | TGTGCCTGGGGTACAGGGGTGAACACTGAAGCTTTCTTT
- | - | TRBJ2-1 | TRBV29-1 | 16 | CSVEDLEGWSYNEQFF | TGCAGCGTTGAAGATCTTGAGGGTTGGTCCTACAATGAGCAGTTCTTC